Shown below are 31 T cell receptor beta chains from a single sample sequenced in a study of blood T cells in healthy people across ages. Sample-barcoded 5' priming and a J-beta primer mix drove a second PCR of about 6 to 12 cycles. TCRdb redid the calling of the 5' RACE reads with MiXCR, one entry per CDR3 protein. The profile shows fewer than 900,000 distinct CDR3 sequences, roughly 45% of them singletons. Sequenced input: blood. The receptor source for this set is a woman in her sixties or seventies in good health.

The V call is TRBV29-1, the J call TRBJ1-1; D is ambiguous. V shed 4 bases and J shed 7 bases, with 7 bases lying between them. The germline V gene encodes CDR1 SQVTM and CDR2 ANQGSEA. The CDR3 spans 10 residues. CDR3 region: CSVVASEAFF. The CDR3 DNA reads TGCAGCGTTGTGGCCAGTGAAGCTTTCTTT. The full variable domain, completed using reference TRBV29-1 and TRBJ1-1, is SAVISQKPSRDICQRGTSLTIQCQVDSQVTMMFWYRQQPGQSLTLIATANQGSEATYESGFVIDKFPISRPNLTFSTLTVSNMSPEDSSIYLCSVVASEAFFGQGTRLTVV.

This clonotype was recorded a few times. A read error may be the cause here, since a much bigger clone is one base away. The DNA of the CDR3 is TGTGCCAGCAGCTTGCAGTTAGGGGCCAACGCCCTGACTTTC. Its protein product is CASSLQLGANALTF. The V call is TRBV7-2, the J call TRBJ2-6, with a possible D match to TRBD1 (5 bases). CDR1 is SGHTA and CDR2 is FQGNSA in the germline V gene. The CDR3 totals 14 residues.

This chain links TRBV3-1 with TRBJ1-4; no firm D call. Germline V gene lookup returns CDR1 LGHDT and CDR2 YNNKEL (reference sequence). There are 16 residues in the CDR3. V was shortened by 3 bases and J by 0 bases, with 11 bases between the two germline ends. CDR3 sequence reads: CASSQGFGTTNEKLFF. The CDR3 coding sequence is TGTGCCAGCAGCCAGGGCTTCGGGACAACTAATGAAAAACTGTTTTTT.

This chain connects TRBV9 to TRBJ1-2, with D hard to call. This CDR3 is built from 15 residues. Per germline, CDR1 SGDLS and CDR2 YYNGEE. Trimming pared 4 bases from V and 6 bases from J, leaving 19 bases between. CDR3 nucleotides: TGTGCCAGCAGCCCCTCAACTATCGGGATGGATGGCTACACCTTC. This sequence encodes CASSPSTIGMDGYTF.

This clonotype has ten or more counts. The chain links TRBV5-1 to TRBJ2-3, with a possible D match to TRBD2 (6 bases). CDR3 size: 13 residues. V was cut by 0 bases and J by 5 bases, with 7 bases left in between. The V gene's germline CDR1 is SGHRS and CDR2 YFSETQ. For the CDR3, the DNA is TGCGCCAGCAGCTTGGTGGGGGGAGATACGCAGTATTTT. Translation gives CASSLVGGDTQYF.

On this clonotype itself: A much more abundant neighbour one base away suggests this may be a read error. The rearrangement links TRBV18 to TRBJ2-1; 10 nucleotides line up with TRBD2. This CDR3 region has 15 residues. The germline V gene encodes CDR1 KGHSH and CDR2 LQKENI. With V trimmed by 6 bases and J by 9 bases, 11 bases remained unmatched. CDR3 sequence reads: CASSPGLAEASEQFF. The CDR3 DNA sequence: TGTGCCAGCTCCCCTGGACTAGCGGAGGCCAGTGAGCAGTTCTTC. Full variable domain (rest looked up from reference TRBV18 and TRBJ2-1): NAGVMQNPRHLVRRRGQEARLRCSPMKGHSHVYWYRQLPEEGLKFMVYLQKENIIDESGMPKERFSAEFPKEGPSILRIQQVVRGDSAAYFCASSPGLAEASEQFFGPGTRLTVL.

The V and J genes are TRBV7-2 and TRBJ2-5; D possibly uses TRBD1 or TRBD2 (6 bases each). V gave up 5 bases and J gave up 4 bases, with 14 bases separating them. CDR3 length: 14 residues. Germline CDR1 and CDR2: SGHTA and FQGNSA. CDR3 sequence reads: CASSLGGRRETQYF. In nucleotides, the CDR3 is TGTGCCAGCAGCCTTGGGGGGCGCCGAGAGACCCAGTACTTC.

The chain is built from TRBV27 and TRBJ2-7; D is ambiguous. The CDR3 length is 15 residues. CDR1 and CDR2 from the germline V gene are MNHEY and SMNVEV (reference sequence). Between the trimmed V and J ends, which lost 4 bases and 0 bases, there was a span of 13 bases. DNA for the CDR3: TGTGCCAGCAGTTCGGACGGTTGGAGCTCCTACGAGCAGTACTTC. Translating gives CASSSDGWSSYEQYF.

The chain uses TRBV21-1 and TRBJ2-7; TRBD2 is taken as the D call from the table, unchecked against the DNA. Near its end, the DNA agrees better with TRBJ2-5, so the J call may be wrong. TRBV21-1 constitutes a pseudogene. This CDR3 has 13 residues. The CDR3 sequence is CASTRDYQGTQYF. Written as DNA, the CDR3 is TGTGCCAGCACCCGGGACTACCAAGGGACCCAGTACTTC.

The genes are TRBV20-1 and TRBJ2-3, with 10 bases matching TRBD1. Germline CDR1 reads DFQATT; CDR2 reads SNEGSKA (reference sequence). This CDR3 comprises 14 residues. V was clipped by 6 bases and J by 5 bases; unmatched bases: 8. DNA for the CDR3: TGCAGTGCCCCGGGACAGGGGTTGAAAGATACGCAGTATTTT. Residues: CSAPGQGLKDTQYF.

The chain's CDR3 is CASSPVLLDTQYF. CDR3 nucleotide sequence: TGCGCCAGCAGCCCCGTCCTGCTAGATACGCAGTATTTT. This chain links TRBV5-1 with TRBJ2-3; D remains unclear. Trimming removed 4 bases from V and 5 bases from J, with 11 bases in between. This CDR3 has 13 amino acids. CDR1 and CDR2 from the germline V gene are SGHRS and YFSETQ.

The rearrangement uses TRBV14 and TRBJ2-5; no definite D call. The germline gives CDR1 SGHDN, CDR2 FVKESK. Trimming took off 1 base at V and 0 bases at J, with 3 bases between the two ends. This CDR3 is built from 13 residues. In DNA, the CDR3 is TGTGCCAGCAGCCAAGTGAACCAAGAGACCCAGTACTTC. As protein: CASSQVNQETQYF.

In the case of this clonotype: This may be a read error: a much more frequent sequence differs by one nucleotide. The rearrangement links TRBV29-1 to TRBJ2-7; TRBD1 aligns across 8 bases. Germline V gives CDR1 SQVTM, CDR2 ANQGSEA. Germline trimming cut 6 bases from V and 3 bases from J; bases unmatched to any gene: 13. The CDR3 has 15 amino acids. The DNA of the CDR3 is TGCAGCGTCGGGTGGAGAAGGGACAGGTTCTACGAGCAGTACTTC. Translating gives CSVGWRRDRFYEQYF.

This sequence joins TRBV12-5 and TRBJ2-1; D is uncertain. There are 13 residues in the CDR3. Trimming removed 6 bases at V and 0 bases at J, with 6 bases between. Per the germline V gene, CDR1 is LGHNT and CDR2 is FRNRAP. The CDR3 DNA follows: TGTGCTAGTGGGCGTAGCTCCTACAATGAGCAGTTCTTC. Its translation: CASGRSSYNEQFF.

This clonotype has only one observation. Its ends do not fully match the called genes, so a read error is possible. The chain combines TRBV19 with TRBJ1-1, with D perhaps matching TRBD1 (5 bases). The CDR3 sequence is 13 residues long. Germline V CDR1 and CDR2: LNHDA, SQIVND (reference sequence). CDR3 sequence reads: CASTETGNTEAFF. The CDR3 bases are TGTGCTAGTACCGAAACAGGGAACACTGAAGCTTTCTTT.

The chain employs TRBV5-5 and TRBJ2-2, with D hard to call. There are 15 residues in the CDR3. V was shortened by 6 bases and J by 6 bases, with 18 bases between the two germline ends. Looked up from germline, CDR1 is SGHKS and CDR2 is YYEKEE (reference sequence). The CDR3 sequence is CASTPGESLAGELFF. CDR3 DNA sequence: TGTGCCAGCACCCCCGGAGAGTCCTTGGCCGGGGAGCTGTTTTTT.

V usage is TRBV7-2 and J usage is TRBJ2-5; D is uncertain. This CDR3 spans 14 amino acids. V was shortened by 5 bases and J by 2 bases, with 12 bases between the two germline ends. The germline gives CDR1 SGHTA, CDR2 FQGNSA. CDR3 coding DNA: TGTGCCAGCAGCAAGGTCACCGGACAAGAGACCCAGTACTTC. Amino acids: CASSKVTGQETQYF.

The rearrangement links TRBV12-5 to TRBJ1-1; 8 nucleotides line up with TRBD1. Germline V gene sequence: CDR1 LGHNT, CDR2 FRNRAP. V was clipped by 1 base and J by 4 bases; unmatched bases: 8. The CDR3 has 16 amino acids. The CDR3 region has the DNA TGTGCTAGTGGTTTGGGGGCAGGGGGCGCGGGCACTGAAGCTTTCTTT. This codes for CASGLGAGGAGTEAFF.

The CDR3: CSARDLRASVGDEQFF. DNA for the CDR3: TGCAGTGCTAGAGATCTCCGAGCTAGCGTAGGGGATGAGCAGTTCTTC. V gene TRBV20-1 combines with J gene TRBJ2-1; possible D gene TRBD2, 6 bases. V was shortened by 0 bases and J by 8 bases, with 20 bases between the two germline ends. CDR3 length: 16 amino acids. Germline CDR1 DFQATT, CDR2 SNEGSKA (reference sequence).

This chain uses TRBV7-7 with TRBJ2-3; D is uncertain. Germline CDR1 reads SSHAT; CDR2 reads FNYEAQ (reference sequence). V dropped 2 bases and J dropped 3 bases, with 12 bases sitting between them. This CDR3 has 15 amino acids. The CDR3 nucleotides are TGTGCCAGCAGCTTATCCACTCTTGGGACAGATACGCAGTATTTT. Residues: CASSLSTLGTDTQYF.

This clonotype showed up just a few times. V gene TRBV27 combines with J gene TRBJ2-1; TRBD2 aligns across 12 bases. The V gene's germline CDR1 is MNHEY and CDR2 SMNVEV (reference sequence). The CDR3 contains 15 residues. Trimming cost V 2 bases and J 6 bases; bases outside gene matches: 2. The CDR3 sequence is CASSLKTSGSNEQFF. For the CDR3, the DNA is TGTGCCAGCAGTTTAAAGACTAGCGGGAGCAATGAGCAGTTCTTC.

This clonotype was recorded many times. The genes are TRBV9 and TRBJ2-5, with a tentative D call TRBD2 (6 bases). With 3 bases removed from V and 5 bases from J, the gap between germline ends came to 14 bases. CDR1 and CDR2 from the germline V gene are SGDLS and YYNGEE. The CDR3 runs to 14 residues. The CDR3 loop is CASSAVGLRETQYF. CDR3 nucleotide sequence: TGTGCCAGCAGCGCGGTGGGACTCCGGGAGACCCAGTACTTC. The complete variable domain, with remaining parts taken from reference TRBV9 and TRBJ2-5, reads DSGVTQTPKHLITATGQRVTLRCSPRSGDLSVYWYQQSLDQGLQFLIQYYNGEERAKGNILERFSAQQFPDLHSELNLSSLELGDSALYFCASSAVGLRETQYFGPGTRLLVL.

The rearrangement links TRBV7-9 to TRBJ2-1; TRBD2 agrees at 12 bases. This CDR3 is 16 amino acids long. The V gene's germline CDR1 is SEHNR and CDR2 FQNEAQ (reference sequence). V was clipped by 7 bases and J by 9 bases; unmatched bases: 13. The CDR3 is CASISPGLAGSGEQFF. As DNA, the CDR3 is TGTGCCAGCATTTCCCCGGGACTAGCGGGTTCGGGTGAGCAGTTCTTC.

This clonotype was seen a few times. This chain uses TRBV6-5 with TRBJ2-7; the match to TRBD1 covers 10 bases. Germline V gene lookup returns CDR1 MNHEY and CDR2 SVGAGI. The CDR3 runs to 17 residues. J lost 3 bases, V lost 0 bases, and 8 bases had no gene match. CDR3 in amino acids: CASSYSNPGQGNYEQYF. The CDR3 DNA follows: TGTGCCAGCAGTTACTCTAACCCGGGACAGGGGAACTACGAGCAGTACTTC.

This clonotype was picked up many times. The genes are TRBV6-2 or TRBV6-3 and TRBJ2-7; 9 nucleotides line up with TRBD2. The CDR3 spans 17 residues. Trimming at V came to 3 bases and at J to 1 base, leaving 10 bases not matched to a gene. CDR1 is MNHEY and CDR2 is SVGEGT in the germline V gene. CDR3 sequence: CASSYQSELAGSYEQYF. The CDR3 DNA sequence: TGTGCCAGCAGTTATCAGAGCGAGCTAGCGGGATCCTACGAGCAGTACTTC.

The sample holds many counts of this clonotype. CDR3 sequence: CASSVRWEDTQYF. In nucleotides, the CDR3 is TGTGCCAGCAGCGTCAGGTGGGAAGATACGCAGTATTTT. The chain joins TRBV9 to TRBJ2-3; unclear D gene. The CDR3 spans 13 residues. The V gene lost 2 bases and the J gene lost 5 bases, with 9 bases spanning the gap. The V gene's germline CDR1 is SGDLS and CDR2 YYNGEE.

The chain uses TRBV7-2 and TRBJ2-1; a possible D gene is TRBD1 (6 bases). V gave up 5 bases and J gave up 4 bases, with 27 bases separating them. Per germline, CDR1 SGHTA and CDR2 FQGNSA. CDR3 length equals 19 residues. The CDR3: CASSQRDTPDHFLYNEQFF. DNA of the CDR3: TGTGCCAGCAGCCAAAGGGACACGCCGGACCATTTTTTATACAATGAGCAGTTCTTC. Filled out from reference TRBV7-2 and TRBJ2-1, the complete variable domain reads GAGVSQSPSNKVTEKGKDVELRCDPISGHTALYWYRQSLGQGLEFLIYFQGNSAPDKSGLPSDRFSAERTGGSVSTLTIQRTQQEDSAVYLCASSQRDTPDHFLYNEQFFGPGTRLTVL.

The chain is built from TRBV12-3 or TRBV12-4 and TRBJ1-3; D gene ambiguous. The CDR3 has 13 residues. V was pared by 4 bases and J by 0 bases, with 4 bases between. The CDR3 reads CASSYSSGNTIYF. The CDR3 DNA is TGTGCCAGCAGTTACAGCTCTGGAAACACCATATATTTT.

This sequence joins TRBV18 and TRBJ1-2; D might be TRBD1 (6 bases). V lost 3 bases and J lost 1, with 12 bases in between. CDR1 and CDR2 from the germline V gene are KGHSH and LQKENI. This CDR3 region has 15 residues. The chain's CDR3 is CASSPTGTFNYGYTF. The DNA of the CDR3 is TGTGCCAGCTCACCGACAGGAACCTTTAACTATGGCTACACCTTC.

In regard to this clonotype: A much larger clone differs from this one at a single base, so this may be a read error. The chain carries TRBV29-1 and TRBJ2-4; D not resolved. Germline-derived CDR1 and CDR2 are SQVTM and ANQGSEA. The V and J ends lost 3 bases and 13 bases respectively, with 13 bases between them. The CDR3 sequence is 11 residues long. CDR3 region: CSVDDLSVQYF. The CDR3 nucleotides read TGCAGCGTTGATGACTTATCAGTGCAGTACTTC.

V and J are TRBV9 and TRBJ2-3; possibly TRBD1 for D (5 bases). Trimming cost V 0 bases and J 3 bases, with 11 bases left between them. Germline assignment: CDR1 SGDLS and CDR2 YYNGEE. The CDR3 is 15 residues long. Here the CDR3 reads CASSVAQGDTDTQYF. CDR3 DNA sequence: TGTGCCAGCAGCGTAGCCCAAGGGGATACAGATACGCAGTATTTT.